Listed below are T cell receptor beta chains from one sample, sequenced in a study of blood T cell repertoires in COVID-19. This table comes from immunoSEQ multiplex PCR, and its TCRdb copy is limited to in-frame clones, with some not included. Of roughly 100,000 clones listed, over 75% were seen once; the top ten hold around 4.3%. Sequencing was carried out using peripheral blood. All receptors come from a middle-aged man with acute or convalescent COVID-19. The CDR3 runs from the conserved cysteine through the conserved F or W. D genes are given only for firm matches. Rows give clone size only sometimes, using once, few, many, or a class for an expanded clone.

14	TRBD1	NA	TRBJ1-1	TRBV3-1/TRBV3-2	TGTGCCAGCAGCTACAGGGGGCCAGAGATGGAAGCTTTCTTT	CASSYRGPEMEAFF
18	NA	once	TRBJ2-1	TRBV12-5	TGTGCTAGTGGTTTGGTATCTGGTTTGGCGGGCACGTACAATGAGCAGTTCTTC	CASGLVSGLAGTYNEQFF
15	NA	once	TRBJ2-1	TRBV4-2	TGTGCCAGCAGCCAGGTAGCGAGCCAGAGCTATGAGCAGTTCTTC	CASSQVASQSYEQFF
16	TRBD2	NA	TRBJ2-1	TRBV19	TGTGCCAGTAGTATAGATCGCGGGGGGGCCCGGAATGAGCAGTTCTTC	CASSIDRGGARNEQFF
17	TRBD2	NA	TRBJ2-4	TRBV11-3	TGTGCCAGCAGCCTAAGGGGCCGGGACTACGTCAAAAACATTCAGTACTTC	CASSLRGRDYVKNIQYF
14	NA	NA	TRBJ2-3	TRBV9	TGTGCCAGCAGCGTGGAGCCAGGGTCAGATACGCAGTATTTT	CASSVEPGSDTQYF
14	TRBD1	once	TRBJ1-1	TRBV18	TGTGCCAGCTCACCCACAGGGGCGAACACTGAAGCTTTCTTT	CASSPTGANTEAFF
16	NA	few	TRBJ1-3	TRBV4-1	TGCGCCAGCAGCCCTGCACCTGACAGGTTTCGAAACACCATATATTTT	CASSPAPDRFRNTIYF
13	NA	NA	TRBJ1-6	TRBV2	TGTGCCAGCAGTGAGACAGAGAATTCACCCCTCCACTTT	CASSETENSPLHF
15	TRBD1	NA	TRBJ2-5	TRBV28	TGTGCCAGCACCCCCCCGGGACAGGCACAAGAGACCCAGTACTTC	CASTPPGQAQETQYF
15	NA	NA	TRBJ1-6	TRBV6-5	TGTGCCAGCAGCCTTCAACCGGTACCTCGTTCACCCCTCCACTTT	CASSLQPVPRSPLHF
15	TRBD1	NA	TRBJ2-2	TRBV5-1	TGCGCCAGCAGCTTGCGACAGGGGGACACCGGGGAGCTGTTTTTT	CASSLRQGDTGELFF
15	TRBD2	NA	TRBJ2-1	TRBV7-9	TGTGCCAGCAGCCGGGTTAGTAGCGGGACTAATGAGCAGTTCTTC	CASSRVSSGTNEQFF
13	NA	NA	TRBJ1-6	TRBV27	TGTGCCAGCGCGCTACAGGGAAATTCACCCCTCCACTTT	CASALQGNSPLHF
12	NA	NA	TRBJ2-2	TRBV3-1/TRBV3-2	TGTGCCAGCAGCCAAGTCTCCGGGGAGCTGTTTTTT	CASSQVSGELFF
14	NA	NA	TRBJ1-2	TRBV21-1	TGTGCCAGCAGCATGCGGACAGGGAACTATGGCTACACCTTC	CASSMRTGNYGYTF
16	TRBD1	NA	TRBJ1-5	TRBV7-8	TGTGCCAGCAGCTTAAGACAGGGGGTGTACAATCAGCCCCAGCATTTT	CASSLRQGVYNQPQHF
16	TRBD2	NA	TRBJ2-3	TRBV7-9	TGTGCCAGCAGCCTAGGGGGACTAGCGGGCACAGATACGCAGTATTTT	CASSLGGLAGTDTQYF
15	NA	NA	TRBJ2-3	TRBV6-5	TGTGCCAGCAGTAACCGGGACTCTAGCACAGATACGCAGTATTTT	CASSNRDSSTDTQYF
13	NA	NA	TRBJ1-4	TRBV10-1	TGCGCCAGCAGTGTGACCCCGGGTGAAAAACTGTTTTTT	CASSVTPGEKLFF
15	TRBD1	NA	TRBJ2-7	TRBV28	TGTGCCAGCAGTCAAATCCCGACAGGGAGATACGAGCAGTACTTC	CASSQIPTGRYEQYF
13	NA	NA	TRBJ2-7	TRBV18	TGTGCCAGCTCACCTAGCCACTCCTACGAGCAGTACTTC	CASSPSHSYEQYF
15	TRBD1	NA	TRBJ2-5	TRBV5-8	TGTGCCAGCAGCTTGGGACAGGGGGCAGGGCAGACCCAGTACTTC	CASSLGQGAGQTQYF
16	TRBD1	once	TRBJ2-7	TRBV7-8	TGTGCCAGCAGCTTATTAATGACAGGGCGGGCCTACGAGCAGTACTTC	CASSLLMTGRAYEQYF
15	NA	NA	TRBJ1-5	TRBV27	TGTGCCAGCAGTTTATCTATCGGGGGTGGGCAGCCCCAGCATTTT	CASSLSIGGGQPQHF
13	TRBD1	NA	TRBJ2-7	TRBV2	TGTGCCAGCCGGACAGGGGGAACCTACGAGCAGTACTTC	CASRTGGTYEQYF
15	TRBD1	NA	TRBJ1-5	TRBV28	TGTGCCAGCAGTTTGGGACAGGGGTTCAATCAGCCCCAGCATTTT	CASSLGQGFNQPQHF
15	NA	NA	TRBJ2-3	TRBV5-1	TGCGCCAGCAGCTCCCAGGGAGGTGGTACGGATACGCAGTATTTT	CASSSQGGGTDTQYF
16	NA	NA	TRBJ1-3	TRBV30	TGTGCCTGGGGAGGAACAGGGAGAGTCTCTGGAAACACCATATATTTT	CAWGGTGRVSGNTIYF
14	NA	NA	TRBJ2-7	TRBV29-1	TGCAGCGTTGATACCGGGACACTCTCCTCCGAGCAGTACTTC	CSVDTGTLSSEQYF
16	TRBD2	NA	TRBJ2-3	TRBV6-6	TGTGCCAGCAGTTACTCAGTCAGCGGGGGCACAGATACGCAGTATTTT	CASSYSVSGGTDTQYF
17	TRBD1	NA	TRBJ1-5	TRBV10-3	TGTGCCATCAGAGGCAGTCAGGGGGCCTACGGGGATCAGCCCCAGCATTTT	CAIRGSQGAYGDQPQHF
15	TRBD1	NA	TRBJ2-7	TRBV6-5	TGTGCCAGCAGTCATGGACAGGGCGTCGGTAACGAGCAGTACTTC	CASSHGQGVGNEQYF
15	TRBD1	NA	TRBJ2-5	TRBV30	TGTGCCTACACCCTTGGGACAGGGGTCGGAGAGACCCAGTACTTC	CAYTLGTGVGETQYF
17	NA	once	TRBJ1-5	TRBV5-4	TGTGCCAGCAGTCCCTCGACAGCCTCGGATGCGGATCAGCCCCAGCATTTT	CASSPSTASDADQPQHF
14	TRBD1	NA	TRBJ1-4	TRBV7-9	TGTGCCAGCAGCCTAGGGACAGGGGGTGAAAAACTGTTTTTT	CASSLGTGGEKLFF
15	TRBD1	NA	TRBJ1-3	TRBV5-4	TGTGCCAGCAGCCTAACAGGGGTACCGGGAAACACCATATATTTT	CASSLTGVPGNTIYF
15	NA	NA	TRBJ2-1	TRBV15	TGTGCCACCAGCAGGCGGGACGGCTCCTACAATGAGCAGTTCTTC	CATSRRDGSYNEQFF
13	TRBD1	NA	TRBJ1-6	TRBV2	TGTGCCAGCACTCCACAGGGGAATTCACCCCTCCACTTT	CASTPQGNSPLHF
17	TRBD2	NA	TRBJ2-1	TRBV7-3	TGTGCCAGCAGCCTCTCCGCGAGCGGGGGGTCCTACAATGAGCAGTTCTTC	CASSLSASGGSYNEQFF
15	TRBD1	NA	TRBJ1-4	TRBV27	TGTGCCAGCAGTTCGGGACAGCCCGGGGATGAAAAACTGTTTTTT	CASSSGQPGDEKLFF
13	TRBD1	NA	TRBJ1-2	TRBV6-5	TGTGCCAGCAGAGCGACAGGGAGCTATGGCTACACCTTC	CASRATGSYGYTF
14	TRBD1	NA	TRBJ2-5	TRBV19	TGTGCCAGTAGTCCAGGACAGGGGGAAGAGACCCAGTACTTC	CASSPGQGEETQYF
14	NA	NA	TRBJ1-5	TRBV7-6	TGTGCCAGCAGCTTATCAGGGGCAGCTCAGCCCCAGCATTTT	CASSLSGAAQPQHF